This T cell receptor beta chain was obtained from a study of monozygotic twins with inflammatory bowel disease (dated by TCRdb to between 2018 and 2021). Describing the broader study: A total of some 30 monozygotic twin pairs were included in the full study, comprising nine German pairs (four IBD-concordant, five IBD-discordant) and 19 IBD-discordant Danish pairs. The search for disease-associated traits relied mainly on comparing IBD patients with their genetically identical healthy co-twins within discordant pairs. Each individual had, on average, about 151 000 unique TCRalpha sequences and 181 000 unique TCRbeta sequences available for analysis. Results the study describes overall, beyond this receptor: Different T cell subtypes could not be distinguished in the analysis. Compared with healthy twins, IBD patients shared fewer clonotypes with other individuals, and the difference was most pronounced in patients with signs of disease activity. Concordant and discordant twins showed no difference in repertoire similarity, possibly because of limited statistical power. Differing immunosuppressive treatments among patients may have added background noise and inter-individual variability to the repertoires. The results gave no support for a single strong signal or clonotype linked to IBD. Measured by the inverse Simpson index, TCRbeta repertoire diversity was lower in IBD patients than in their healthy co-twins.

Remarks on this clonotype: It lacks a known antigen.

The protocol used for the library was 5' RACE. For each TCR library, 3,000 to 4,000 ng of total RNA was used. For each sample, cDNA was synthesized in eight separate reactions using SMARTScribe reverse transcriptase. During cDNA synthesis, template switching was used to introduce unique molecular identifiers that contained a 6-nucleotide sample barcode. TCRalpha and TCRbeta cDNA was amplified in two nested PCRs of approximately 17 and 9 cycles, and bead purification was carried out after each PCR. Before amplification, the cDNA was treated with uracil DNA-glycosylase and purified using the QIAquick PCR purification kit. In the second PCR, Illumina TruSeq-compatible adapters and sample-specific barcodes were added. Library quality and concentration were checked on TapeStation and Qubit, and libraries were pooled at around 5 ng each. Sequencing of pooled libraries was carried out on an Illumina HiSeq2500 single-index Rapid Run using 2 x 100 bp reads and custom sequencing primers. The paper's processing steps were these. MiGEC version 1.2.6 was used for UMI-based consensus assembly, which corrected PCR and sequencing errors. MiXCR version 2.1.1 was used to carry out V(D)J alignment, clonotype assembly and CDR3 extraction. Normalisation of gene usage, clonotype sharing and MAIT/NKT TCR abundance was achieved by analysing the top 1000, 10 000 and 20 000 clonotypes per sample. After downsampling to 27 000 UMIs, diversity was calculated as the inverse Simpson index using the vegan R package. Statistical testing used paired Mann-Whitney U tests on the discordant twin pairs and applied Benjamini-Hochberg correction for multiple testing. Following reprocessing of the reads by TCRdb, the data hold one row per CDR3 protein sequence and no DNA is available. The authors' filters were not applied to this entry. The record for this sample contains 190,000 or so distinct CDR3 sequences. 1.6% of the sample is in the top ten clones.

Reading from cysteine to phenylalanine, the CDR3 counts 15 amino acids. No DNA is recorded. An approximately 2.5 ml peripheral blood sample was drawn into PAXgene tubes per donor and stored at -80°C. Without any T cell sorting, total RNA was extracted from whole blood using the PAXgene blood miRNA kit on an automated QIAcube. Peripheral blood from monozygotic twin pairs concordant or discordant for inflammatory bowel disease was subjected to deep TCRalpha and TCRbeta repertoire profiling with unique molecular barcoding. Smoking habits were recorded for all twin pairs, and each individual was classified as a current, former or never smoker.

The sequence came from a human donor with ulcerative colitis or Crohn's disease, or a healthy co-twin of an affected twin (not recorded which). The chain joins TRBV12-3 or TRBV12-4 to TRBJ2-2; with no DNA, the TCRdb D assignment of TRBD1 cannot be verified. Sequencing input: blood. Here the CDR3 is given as CASNSDRGYRGELFF.